Here is one TCR beta chain with its context. Its matching antigen is unknown. The sample is drawn from a study of cytomegalovirus exposure and HLA in healthy donors. The CDR3 is 12 amino acids. V lost 0 bases to trimming and J lost 6 bases, with 7 bases between them. The germline gives CDR1 SGHRS, CDR2 YFSETQ. General study findings and limits: Later analysis revealed greater clonal expansion in HLA-associated TCR beta chains than in equally common others. Later on, analysis showed that most CMV-associated TCR beta chains appeared to be HLA-restricted.

PCR employed 60 Vbeta and 13 Jbeta primers. Assay: immunoSEQ multiplex PCR; the TCRdb copy retains only in-frame clones and omits some. Found here are hundreds of thousands of clones, more than 65% of them singletons; the top ten hold 0.63%. The sample taken for sequencing was PBMCs. This chain uses TRBV5-1 with TRBJ2-7; possibly TRBD1 for D (6 bases). This receptor was identified in a man younger than 35 in good health and CMV-seronegative. CDR3 nucleotide sequence: TGCGCCAGCAGCTTGGTGGGGGCCGAGCAGTACTTC. It specifies CASSLVGAEQYF.